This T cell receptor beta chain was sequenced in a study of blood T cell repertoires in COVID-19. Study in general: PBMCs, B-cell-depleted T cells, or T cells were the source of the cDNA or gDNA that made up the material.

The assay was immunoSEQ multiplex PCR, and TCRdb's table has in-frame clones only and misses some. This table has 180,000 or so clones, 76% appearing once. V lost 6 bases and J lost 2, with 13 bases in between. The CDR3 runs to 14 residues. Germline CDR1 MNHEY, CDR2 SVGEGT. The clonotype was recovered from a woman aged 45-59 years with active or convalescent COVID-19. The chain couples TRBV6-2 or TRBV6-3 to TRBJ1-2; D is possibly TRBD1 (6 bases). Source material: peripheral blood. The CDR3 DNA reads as TGTGCCAGCAGCCTCCCAGGGGCGAACTATGGCTACACCTTC. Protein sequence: CASSLPGANYGYTF.